The 3 T cell receptor beta chains presented below share a single source sample, sequenced in a study of blood T cell repertoires in COVID-19. Assay used: immunoSEQ multiplex PCR; TCRdb lists only in-frame clones, some missing. This table has about 400,000 clones, roughly 89% appearing once. Input material: PBMCs or T cells enriched from blood (not recorded which). The receptors originated from a woman aged 50 to 60 who had recovered from COVID-19.

This clone occurred a few times. The chain has TRBV19 and TRBJ1-1, with D perhaps matching TRBD1 (6 bases). The germline gives CDR1 LNHDA, CDR2 SQIVND (reference sequence). CDR3 length equals 15 residues. Deletions cut 1 base from V and 4 bases from J, with 13 bases between. CDR3 nucleotide sequence: TGTGCCAGTAGTATAGGCGCAGGGGTAGGCACTGAAGCTTTCTTT. Translating it yields CASSIGAGVGTEAFF.

The chain is built from TRBV30 and TRBJ2-7, with D perhaps TRBD1 (6 bases). Trimming left V 3 bases short and J 0 bases short, with 9 bases between. Germline V CDR1 and CDR2: GTSNPN, SVGIG (reference sequence). The length of the CDR3 is 13 residues. The CDR3 here is CAWRGANSYEQYF. The DNA of the CDR3 is TGTGCCTGGAGGGGGGCTAACTCCTACGAGCAGTACTTC.

The rearrangement uses TRBV7-5 and TRBJ1-1; the D call of TRBD1 is as the table states it, not checked on the DNA. TRBV7-5 is shown as a pseudogene. The CDR3 is made up of 14 amino acids. This CDR3 reads CARSLNGRITEAFF. The CDR3 nucleotides are TGTGCCAGAAGCTTAAATGGGCGTATCACTGAAGCTTTCTTT.